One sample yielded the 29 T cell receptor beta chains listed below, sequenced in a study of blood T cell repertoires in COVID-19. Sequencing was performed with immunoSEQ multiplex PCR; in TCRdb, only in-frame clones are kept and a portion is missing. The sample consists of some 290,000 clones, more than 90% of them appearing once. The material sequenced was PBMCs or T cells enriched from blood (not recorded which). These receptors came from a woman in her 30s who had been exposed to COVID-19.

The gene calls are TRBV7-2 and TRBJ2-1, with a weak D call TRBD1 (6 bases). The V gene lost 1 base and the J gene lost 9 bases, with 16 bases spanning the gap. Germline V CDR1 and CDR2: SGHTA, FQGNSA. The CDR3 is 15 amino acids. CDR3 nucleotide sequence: TGTGCCAGCAGCTTAGGCCTTACAGGGATAGGTGAGCAGTTCTTC. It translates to CASSLGLTGIGEQFF.

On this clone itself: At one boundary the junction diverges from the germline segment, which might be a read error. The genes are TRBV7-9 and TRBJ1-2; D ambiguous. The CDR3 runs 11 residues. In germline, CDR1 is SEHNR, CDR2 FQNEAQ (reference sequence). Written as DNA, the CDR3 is TGTGCCAGCAGCCCAGATGGCACGCCCCATTTC. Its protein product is CASSPDGTPHF. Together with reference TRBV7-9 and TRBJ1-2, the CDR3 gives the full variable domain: DTGVSQNPRHKITKRGQNVTFRCDPISEHNRLYWYRQTLGQGPEFLTYFQNEAQLEKSRLLSDRFSAERPKGSFSTLEIQRTEQGDSAMYLCASSPDGTPHFGSGTRLTVV.

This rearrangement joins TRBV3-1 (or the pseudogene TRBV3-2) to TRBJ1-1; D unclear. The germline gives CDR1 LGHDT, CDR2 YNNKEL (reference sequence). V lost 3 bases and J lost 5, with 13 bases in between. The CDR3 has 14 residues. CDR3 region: CASSHPPGSTEAFF. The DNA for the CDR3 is TGTGCCAGCAGCCACCCCCCAGGTTCTACTGAAGCTTTCTTT.

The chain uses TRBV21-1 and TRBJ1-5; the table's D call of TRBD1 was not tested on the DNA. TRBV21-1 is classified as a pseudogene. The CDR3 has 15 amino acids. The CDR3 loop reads CASSKNRDKNQPQHF. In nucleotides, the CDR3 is TGTGCCAGCAGCAAAAACCGGGACAAGAATCAGCCCCAGCATTTT.

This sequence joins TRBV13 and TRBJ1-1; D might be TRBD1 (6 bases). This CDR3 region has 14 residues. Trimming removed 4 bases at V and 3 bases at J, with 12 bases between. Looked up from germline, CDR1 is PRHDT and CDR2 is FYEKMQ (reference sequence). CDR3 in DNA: TGTGCCAGCAGCTCGTTAGGGGGACACACTGAAGCTTTCTTT. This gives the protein CASSSLGGHTEAFF.

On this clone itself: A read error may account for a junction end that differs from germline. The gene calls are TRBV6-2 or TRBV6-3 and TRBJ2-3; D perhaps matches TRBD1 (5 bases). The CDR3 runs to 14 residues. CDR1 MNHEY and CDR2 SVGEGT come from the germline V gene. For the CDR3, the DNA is TGTGCCAGCAGTTACTCTGACAGCACGGATACGCAGTATTTT. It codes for CASSYSDSTDTQYF.

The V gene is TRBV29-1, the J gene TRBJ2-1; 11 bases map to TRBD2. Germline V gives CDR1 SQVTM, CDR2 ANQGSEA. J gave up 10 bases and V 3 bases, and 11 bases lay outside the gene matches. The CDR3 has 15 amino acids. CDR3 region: CSVDALAGGKDEQFF. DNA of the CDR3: TGCAGCGTTGATGCCCTAGCGGGGGGAAAAGACGAGCAGTTCTTC.

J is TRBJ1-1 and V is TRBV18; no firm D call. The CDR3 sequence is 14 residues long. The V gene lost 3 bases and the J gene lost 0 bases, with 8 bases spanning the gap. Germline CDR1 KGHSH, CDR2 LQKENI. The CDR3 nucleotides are TGTGCCAGCTCACCTCGCAGTCTGAACACTGAAGCTTTCTTT. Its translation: CASSPRSLNTEAFF.

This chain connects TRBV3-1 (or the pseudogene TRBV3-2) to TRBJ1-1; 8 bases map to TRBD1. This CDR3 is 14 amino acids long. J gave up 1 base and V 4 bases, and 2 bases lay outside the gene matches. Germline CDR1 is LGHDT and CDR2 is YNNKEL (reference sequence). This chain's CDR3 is CASSPDRGNTEAFF. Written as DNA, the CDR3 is TGTGCCAGCAGCCCAGACAGGGGGAACACTGAAGCTTTCTTT.

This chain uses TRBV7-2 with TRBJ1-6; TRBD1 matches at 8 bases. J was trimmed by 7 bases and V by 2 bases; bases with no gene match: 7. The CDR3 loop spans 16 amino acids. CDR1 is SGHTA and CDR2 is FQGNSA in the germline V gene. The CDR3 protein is CASSLRSAGGNSPLHF. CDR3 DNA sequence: TGTGCCAGCAGCTTAAGGTCGGCAGGGGGCAATTCACCCCTCCACTTT.

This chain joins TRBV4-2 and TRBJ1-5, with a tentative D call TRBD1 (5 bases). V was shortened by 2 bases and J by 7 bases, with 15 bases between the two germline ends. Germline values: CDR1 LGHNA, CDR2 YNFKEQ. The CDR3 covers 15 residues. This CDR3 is CASSQTTQAGQPQHF. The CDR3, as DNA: TGTGCCAGCAGCCAAACCACACAGGCAGGGCAGCCCCAGCATTTT.

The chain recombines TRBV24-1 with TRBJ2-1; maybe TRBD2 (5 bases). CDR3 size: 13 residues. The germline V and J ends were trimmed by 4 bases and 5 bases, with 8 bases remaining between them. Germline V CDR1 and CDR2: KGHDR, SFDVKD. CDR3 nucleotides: TGTGCCACCAGTGAAACTAGAGACAATGAGCAGTTCTTC. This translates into CATSETRDNEQFF.

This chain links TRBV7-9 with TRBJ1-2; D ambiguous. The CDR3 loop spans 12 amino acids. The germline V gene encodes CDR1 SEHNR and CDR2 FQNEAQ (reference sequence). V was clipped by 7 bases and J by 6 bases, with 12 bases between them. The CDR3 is CASNLLLDGYTF. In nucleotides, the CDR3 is TGTGCCAGCAACCTCCTTTTAGATGGCTACACCTTC.

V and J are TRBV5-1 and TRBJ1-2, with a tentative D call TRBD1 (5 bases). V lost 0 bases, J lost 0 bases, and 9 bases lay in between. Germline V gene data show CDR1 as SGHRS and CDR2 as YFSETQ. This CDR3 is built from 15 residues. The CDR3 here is CASSLVGDSNYGYTF. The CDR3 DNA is TGCGCCAGCAGCTTGGTTGGGGACTCTAACTATGGCTACACCTTC.

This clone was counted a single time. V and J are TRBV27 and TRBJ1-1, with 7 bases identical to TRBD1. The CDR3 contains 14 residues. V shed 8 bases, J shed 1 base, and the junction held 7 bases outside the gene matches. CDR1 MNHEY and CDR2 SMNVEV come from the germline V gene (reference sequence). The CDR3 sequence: CASAWDSRNTEAFF. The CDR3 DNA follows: TGTGCCAGCGCGTGGGACAGTCGGAACACTGAAGCTTTCTTT.

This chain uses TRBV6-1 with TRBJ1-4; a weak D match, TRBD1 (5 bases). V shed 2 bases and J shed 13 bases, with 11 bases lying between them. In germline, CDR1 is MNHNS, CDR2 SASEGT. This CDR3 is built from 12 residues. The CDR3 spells CASSERGKGLFF. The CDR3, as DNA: TGTGCCAGCAGTGAACGGGGGAAAGGACTGTTTTTT.

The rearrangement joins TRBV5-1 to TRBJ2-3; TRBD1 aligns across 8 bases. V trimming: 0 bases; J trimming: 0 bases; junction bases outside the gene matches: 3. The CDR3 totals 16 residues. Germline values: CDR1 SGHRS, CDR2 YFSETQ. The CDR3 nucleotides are TGCGCCAGCAGCTTGGGACAGGGGTCGAGCACAGATACGCAGTATTTT. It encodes CASSLGQGSSTDTQYF.

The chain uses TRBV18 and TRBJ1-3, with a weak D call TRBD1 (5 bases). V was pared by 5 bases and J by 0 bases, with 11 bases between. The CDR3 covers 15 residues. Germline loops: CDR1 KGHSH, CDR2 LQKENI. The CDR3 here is CASSKNGGSGNTIYF. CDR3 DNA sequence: TGTGCCAGCTCAAAGAACGGGGGCTCTGGAAACACCATATATTTT.

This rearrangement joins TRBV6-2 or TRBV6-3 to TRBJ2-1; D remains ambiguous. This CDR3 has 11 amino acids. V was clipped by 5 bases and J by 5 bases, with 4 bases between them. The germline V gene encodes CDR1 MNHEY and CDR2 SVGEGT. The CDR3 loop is CASSLHNEQFF. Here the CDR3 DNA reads TGTGCCAGCAGTCTTCACAATGAGCAGTTCTTC.

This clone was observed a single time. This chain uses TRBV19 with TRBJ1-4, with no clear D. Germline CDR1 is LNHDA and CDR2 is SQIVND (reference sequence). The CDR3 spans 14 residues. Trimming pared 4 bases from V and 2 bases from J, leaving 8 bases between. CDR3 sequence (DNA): TGTGCCAGTAGTAGACAAGGCACTAATGAAAAACTGTTTTTT. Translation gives CASSRQGTNEKLFF.

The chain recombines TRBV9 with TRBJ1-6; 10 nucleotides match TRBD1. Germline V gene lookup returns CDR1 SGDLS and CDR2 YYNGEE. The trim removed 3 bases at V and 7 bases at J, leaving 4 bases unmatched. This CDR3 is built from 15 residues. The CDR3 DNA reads TGTGCCAGCAGCGGGACAGGGGGGATGAATTCACCCCTCCACTTT. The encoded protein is CASSGTGGMNSPLHF.

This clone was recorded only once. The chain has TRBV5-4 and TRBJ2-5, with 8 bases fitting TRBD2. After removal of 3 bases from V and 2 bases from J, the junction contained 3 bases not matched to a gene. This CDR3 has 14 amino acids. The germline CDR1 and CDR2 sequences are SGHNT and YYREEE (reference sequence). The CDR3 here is CASSSQRGQETQYF. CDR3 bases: TGTGCCAGCAGCTCCCAGCGGGGGCAAGAGACCCAGTACTTC.

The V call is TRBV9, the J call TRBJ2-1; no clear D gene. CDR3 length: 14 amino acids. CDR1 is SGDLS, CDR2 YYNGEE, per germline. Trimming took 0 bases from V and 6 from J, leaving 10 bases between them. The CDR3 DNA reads TGTGCCAGCAGCGTAGTACGTTCGGGCAATGAGCAGTTCTTC. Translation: CASSVVRSGNEQFF.

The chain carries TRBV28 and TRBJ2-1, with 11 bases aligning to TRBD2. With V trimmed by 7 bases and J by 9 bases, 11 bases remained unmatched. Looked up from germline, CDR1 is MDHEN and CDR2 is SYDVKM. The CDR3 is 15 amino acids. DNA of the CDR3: TGTGCCAGCACCGAGCGACTAGCGGGGAGGGGTGAGCAGTTCTTC. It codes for CASTERLAGRGEQFF.

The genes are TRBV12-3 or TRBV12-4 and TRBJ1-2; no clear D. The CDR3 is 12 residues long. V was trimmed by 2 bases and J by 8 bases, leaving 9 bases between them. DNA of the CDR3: TGTGCCAGCAGTTTAATTGCGGGGGGCTACACCTTC. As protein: CASSLIAGGYTF.

The CDR3 region has the DNA TGTGCCAGCAGCTTAGGTCCCCTCGGCTCTGGAAACACCATATATTTT. Translating it yields CASSLGPLGSGNTIYF. The chain is built from TRBV7-6 and TRBJ1-3, with no clear D. V dropped 1 base and J dropped 0 bases, with 10 bases sitting between them. CDR3 length: 16 amino acids. CDR1 and CDR2 from the germline V gene are SGHVS and FNYEAQ.

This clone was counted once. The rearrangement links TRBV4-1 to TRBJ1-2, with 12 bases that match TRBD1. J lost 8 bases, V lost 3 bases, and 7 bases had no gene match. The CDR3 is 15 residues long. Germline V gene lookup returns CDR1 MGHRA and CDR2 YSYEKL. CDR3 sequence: CASSQGTGGAGGYTF. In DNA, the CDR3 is TGCGCCAGCAGCCAGGGGACAGGGGGCGCGGGGGGCTACACCTTC.

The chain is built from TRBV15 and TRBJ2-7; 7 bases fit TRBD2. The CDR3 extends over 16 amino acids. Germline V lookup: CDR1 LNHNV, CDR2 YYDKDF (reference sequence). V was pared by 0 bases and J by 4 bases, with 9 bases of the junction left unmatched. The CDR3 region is CATSRDGGRAQYEQYF. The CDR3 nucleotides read TGTGCCACCAGCAGAGATGGAGGGAGGGCCCAATACGAGCAGTACTTC.

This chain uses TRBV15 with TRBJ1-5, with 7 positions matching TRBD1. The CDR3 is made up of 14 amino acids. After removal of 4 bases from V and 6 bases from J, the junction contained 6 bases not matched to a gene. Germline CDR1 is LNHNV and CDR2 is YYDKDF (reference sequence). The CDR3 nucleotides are TGTGCCACCAGCACGACAGGGCTAGCTCAGCCCCAGCATTTT. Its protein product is CATSTTGLAQPQHF.